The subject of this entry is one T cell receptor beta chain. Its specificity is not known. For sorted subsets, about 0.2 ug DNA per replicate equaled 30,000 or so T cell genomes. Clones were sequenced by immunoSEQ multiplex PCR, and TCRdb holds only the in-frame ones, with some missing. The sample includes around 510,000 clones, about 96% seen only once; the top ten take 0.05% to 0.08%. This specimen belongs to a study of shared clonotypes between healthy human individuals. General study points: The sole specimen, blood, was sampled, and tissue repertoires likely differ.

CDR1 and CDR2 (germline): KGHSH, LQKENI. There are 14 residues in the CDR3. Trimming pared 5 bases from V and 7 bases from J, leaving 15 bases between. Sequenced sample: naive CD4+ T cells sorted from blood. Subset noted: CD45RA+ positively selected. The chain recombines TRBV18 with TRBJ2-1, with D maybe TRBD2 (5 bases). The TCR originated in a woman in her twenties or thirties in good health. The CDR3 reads CASSFEGDSNEQFF. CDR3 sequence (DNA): TGTGCCAGCTCATTCGAGGGAGATAGTAATGAGCAGTTCTTC.